This TCR beta chain was recovered during a study of blood T cell repertoires in COVID-19. The wider study: The analysed material was cDNA or gDNA that came from T cells, B-cell-depleted T cells, or PBMCs.

Trimming stripped 4 bases from V and 8 bases from J, with 9 bases between. This CDR3 comprises 12 residues. Germline assignment: CDR1 MNHEY and CDR2 SVGEGT. Per the authors' pipeline: Amplification from reference gene primers served as the basis for estimated nucleated cell counts. TCRdb keeps only in-frame clones here, not all; method: immunoSEQ multiplex PCR. D and trimming were read from the DNA, whereas the V and J calls and clone size are those reported in that table. Of 250,000 to 350,000 clones in the sample, around 90% were seen once. J is TRBJ2-1 and V is TRBV6-2 or TRBV6-3; D is unclear. The clonotype was recovered from a man between 18 and 35 years old with active or convalescent COVID-19. Sample: peripheral blood. This chain's CDR3 is CASSSSTYEQFF. CDR3 nucleotides: TGTGCCAGCAGTTCGTCAACTTATGAGCAGTTCTTC.